Below, 23 T cell receptor beta chains from the same sample are listed, as sequenced in a study of T cells in Graves' hyperthyroidism and ophthalmopathy. TCR beta CDR3 sequences were amplified from RNA transcripts. In the first-round RT-PCR of the TCR CDR3, the HTBI primer set was used. Via MiXCR, TCRdb re-called the multiplex PCR reads, giving one row per CDR3 protein. The sample carries 600,000 to 900,000 distinct CDR3 sequences, about a sixth recorded once. Sequenced sample: blood. These receptor sequences come from a young man with Graves' hyperthyroidism.

This clonotype was observed a few times. The CDR3 DNA is TGTGCCTGGAGTGTAAACGGGGGGGGCTATCAGCCCCAGCATTTT. Translated, it gives CAWSVNGGGYQPQHF. The chain couples TRBV30 to TRBJ1-5; perhaps TRBD1 as D (6 bases). The length of the CDR3 is 15 residues. Germline V gene sequence: CDR1 GTSNPN, CDR2 SVGIG (reference sequence). The V gene lost 0 bases and the J gene lost 5 bases, with 14 bases spanning the gap.

This clonotype appeared a few times. The gene calls are TRBV3-1 and TRBJ1-3, with D maybe TRBD1 (5 bases). The CDR3 consists of 16 residues. Trimming stripped 0 bases from V and 3 bases from J, with 12 bases between. The germline CDR1 and CDR2 sequences are LGHDT and YNNKEL (reference sequence). For the CDR3, the DNA is TGTGCCAGCAGCCAAGATCCGGGACCTGGTGGAAACACCATATATTTT. This gives the protein CASSQDPGPGGNTIYF.

This clonotype was counted ten times or more. The V and J genes are TRBV28 and TRBJ2-7; possible D gene TRBD2, 5 bases. V lost 7 bases to trimming and J lost 4 bases, with 20 bases between them. Germline CDR1 MDHEN, CDR2 SYDVKM. The CDR3 extends over 15 amino acids. CDR3 in amino acids: CASTTLGESGYEQYF. The DNA of the CDR3 is TGTGCCAGCACGACGCTCGGGGAAAGTGGATACGAGCAGTACTTC.

Ten or more counts support this clonotype. This chain joins TRBV2 and TRBJ2-7; D is uncertain. Between the trimmed V and J ends, which lost 9 bases and 3 bases, there was a span of 12 bases. The CDR3 spans 12 residues. Germline V gene sequence: CDR1 SNHLY, CDR2 FYNNEI. The CDR3 reads CASGQFDYEQYF. CDR3 DNA sequence: TGTGCCAGTGGGCAGTTCGACTACGAGCAGTACTTC.

The chain has TRBV28 and TRBJ1-3, with D maybe TRBD1 (6 bases). Germline CDR1 is MDHEN and CDR2 is SYDVKM. The V end lost 4 bases, the J end lost 0 bases, and 10 bases lay between the germline ends. This CDR3 comprises 15 residues. CDR3 residues: CASSSGTNSGNTIYF. CDR3 sequence (DNA): TGTGCCAGCAGTTCCGGGACAAACTCTGGAAACACCATATATTTT.

Of note for this clonotype: Just one base apart from a much larger clone, this may be a read error. The CDR3 carries no conserved terminal phenylalanine or tryptophan, so it likely arises from a read error. The V call is TRBV28, the J call TRBJ2-7; D gene ambiguous. The CDR3 is 12 amino acids. CDR1 and CDR2 (germline): MDHEN, SYDVKM. Trimming cost V 10 bases and J 0 bases, with 10 bases left between them. The CDR3 region is CATTSSSYEQYS. CDR3 bases: TGTGCCACAACCTCAAGCTCCTACGAGCAGTACTCC.

In its sample, this clonotype was seen once. The chain couples TRBV20-1 to TRBJ2-7; 7 nucleotides align to TRBD2. J gave up 6 bases and V 6 bases, and 14 bases lay outside the gene matches. Germline V lookup: CDR1 DFQATT, CDR2 SNEGSKA (reference sequence). The CDR3 spans 14 residues. DNA of the CDR3: TGCAGTGCACACGCCCGGGGAGGGTTGATCGAGCAGTACTTC. Translation: CSAHARGGLIEQYF.

This clonotype was observed a handful of times. J is TRBJ2-7 and V is TRBV20-1; 10 nucleotides align to TRBD1. The CDR3 extends over 15 amino acids. The J segment lost 5 bases and the V segment lost 5 bases, leaving 12 bases of the junction unmatched. Germline CDR1 is DFQATT and CDR2 is SNEGSKA (reference sequence). The CDR3, as DNA: TGCAGTGCTGGGGGTGGAGACAGGGGGCACGACGAGCAGTACTTC. It codes for CSAGGGDRGHDEQYF.

This clonotype has only a few counts. The chain has TRBV6-1 and TRBJ2-1; perhaps TRBD1 as D (6 bases). The CDR3 contains 15 residues. Trimming pared 3 bases from V and 2 bases from J, leaving 11 bases between. Germline CDR1 reads MNHNS; CDR2 reads SASEGT. Here the CDR3 reads CASSDITGPYNEQFF. CDR3 nucleotides: TGTGCCAGCAGTGATATTACAGGGCCCTACAATGAGCAGTTCTTC.

In this sample, this clonotype turned up many times. The V gene is TRBV12-3 or TRBV12-4, the J gene TRBJ1-2; weak D call: TRBD1 (5 bases). CDR3 size: 13 residues. The V end was cut by 1 base, the J end by 7 bases, with 10 bases between. The CDR3 DNA follows: TGTGCCAGCAGTTTAGATGCAGGGAGTGGCTACACCTTC. Protein product: CASSLDAGSGYTF.

In this sample, this clonotype turned up many times. The chain employs TRBV28 and TRBJ2-7, with 7 nucleotides matching TRBD1. The V and J ends lost 5 bases and 3 bases, in that order; junction bases with no gene match: 7. Looked up from germline, CDR1 is MDHEN and CDR2 is SYDVKM. The CDR3 runs 14 residues. The CDR3 coding sequence is TGTGCCAGCAGTCCCGGGACAGCTCTCTACGAGCAGTACTTC. Its protein is CASSPGTALYEQYF.

This clonotype was picked up many times. This sequence joins TRBV20-1 and TRBJ2-3; TRBD1 agrees at 9 bases. Germline V lookup: CDR1 DFQATT, CDR2 SNEGSKA (reference sequence). Unmatched junction bases numbered 9, after V lost 3 bases and J lost 2 bases. The CDR3 extends over 16 amino acids. CDR3 in amino acids: CSASWDRAGLTDTQYF. CDR3 nucleotide sequence: TGCAGTGCTAGTTGGGACAGGGCGGGTCTCACAGATACGCAGTATTTT.

This clonotype was seen at least ten times. CDR3 nucleotide sequence: TGTGCCAGCAGCCAGGGGGAGACAGGGCGACCTGAAGCTTTCTTT. It encodes CASSQGETGRPEAFF. The chain couples TRBV27 to TRBJ1-1; 7 bases agree with TRBD1. Germline CDR1 and CDR2: MNHEY and SMNVEV (reference sequence). This CDR3 has 15 amino acids. V gave up 6 bases and J gave up 6 bases; unmatched junction bases: 13.

The table lists this clonotype with a few counts. CDR3 DNA: TGCGCCAGCAGTGAGTCGGGCAGCGGATATACGCAGTATTTT. Protein: CASSESGSGYTQYF. This sequence joins TRBV10-1 and TRBJ2-3; perhaps TRBD2 as D (5 bases). Trimming removed 0 bases from V and 7 bases from J, with 11 bases in between. The CDR3 consists of 14 residues. Germline assignment: CDR1 WNHNN and CDR2 SYGVQD (reference sequence).

This clonotype was observed at least ten times. The chain carries TRBV30 and TRBJ1-1; D is ambiguous. The CDR3 sequence is 14 residues long. V was pared by 3 bases and J by 5 bases, with 16 bases between. Germline CDR1 and CDR2: GTSNPN and SVGIG (reference sequence). CDR3 amino acids: CAWRSSTWLTEAFF. The CDR3 bases are TGTGCCTGGAGGAGTTCCACGTGGTTGACTGAAGCTTTCTTT.

This clonotype came up many times. The V call is TRBV7-8, the J call TRBJ1-5, with 8 bases aligning to TRBD1. Trimming removed 5 bases from V and 3 bases from J; junction bases left unmatched: 9. The germline CDR1 and CDR2 sequences are SGHVS and FQNEAQ. The CDR3 is 16 residues long. Here the CDR3 reads CASSPPDRAYNQPQHF. In nucleotides, the CDR3 is TGTGCCAGCAGCCCCCCGGACAGGGCGTACAATCAGCCCCAGCATTTT.

This clonotype was counted a few times. For the CDR3, the DNA is TGTGCCAGCAGCCAAGTAGGGACTAGCGGGCCAGAGCAGTACTTC. Encoded protein: CASSQVGTSGPEQYF. The chain carries TRBV14 and TRBJ2-7, with TRBD2 identical over 12 bases. This CDR3 contains 15 residues. Germline V gives CDR1 SGHDN, CDR2 FVKESK. Trimming removed 1 base from V and 7 bases from J; junction bases left unmatched: 5. The full variable domain, with the rest looked up from reference TRBV14 and TRBJ2-7, is EAGVTQFPSHSVIEKGQTVTLRCDPISGHDNLYWYRRVMGKEIKFLLHFVKESKQDESGMPNNRFLAERTGGTYSTLKVQPAELEDSGVYFCASSQVGTSGPEQYFGPGTRLTVT.

The chain recombines TRBV24-1 with TRBJ1-5; 7 positions agree with TRBD1. Germline V CDR1 and CDR2: KGHDR, SFDVKD. The junction had 2 bases not matched to a gene; V was cut back by 5 bases and J by 5 bases. This CDR3 is 13 amino acids long. CDR3 DNA: TGTGCCACCAGTGGCCAGGGGGATCAGCCCCAGCATTTT. It encodes CATSGQGDQPQHF.

Only a few counts were recorded for this clonotype. The rearrangement joins TRBV2 to TRBJ1-5, with D unclear. This CDR3 comprises 15 residues. Germline lookup yields CDR1 SNHLY and CDR2 FYNNEI. The V and J ends lost 5 bases and 6 bases respectively, with 17 bases between them. This CDR3 is CASSYDGSRSQPQHF. DNA of the CDR3: TGTGCCAGCAGTTACGACGGGTCGAGGAGTCAGCCCCAGCATTTT. Full variable domain (missing parts from reference TRBV2 and TRBJ1-5): EPEVTQTPSHQVTQMGQEVILRCVPISNHLYFYWYRQILGQKVEFLVSFYNNEISEKSEIFDDQFSVERPDGSNFTLKIRSTKLEDSAMYFCASSYDGSRSQPQHFGDGTRLSIL.

This clonotype came up a few times. This chain joins TRBV4-1 and TRBJ1-3; D is unresolved. The CDR3 sequence is 17 residues long. Germline values: CDR1 MGHRA, CDR2 YSYEKL. Trimming left V 3 bases short and J 0 bases short, with 15 bases between. The chain's CDR3 is CASSQSGLYPSGNTIYF. In DNA, the CDR3 is TGCGCCAGCAGCCAGTCTGGCTTATACCCCTCTGGAAACACCATATATTTT.

This clonotype was observed a few times. The chain combines TRBV6-1 with TRBJ2-3, with D unresolved. Trimming removed 5 bases from V and 6 bases from J, with 12 bases in between. The CDR3 runs 13 residues. In germline, CDR1 is MNHNS, CDR2 SASEGT. The CDR3 protein is CASSYVGWDTQYF. CDR3 bases: TGTGCCAGCAGTTATGTGGGGTGGGATACGCAGTATTTT.

The chain is built from TRBV30 and TRBJ1-2; D not resolved. V lost 0 bases to trimming and J lost 8 bases, with 13 bases between them. This CDR3 region has 13 residues. Germline CDR1 GTSNPN, CDR2 SVGIG (reference sequence). CDR3 protein: CAWSVNRELGYTF. CDR3 DNA sequence: TGTGCCTGGAGTGTAAACAGAGAACTCGGCTACACCTTC.

This clonotype showed up just a few times. This chain connects TRBV7-7 to TRBJ2-2, with TRBD1 identical over 7 bases. After removal of 5 bases from V and 7 bases from J, the junction contained 4 bases not matched to a gene. Germline V lookup: CDR1 SSHAT, CDR2 FNYEAQ (reference sequence). The CDR3 has 13 residues. The CDR3 region is CASSRGTVGELFF. The CDR3 DNA is TGTGCCAGCAGCCGAGGGACAGTCGGGGAGCTGTTTTTT. Full variable domain (rest looked up from reference TRBV7-7 and TRBJ2-2): GAGVSQSPRYKVTKRGQDVTLRCDPISSHATLYWYQQALGQGPEFLTYFNYEAQPDKSGLPSDRFSAERPEGSISTLTIQRTEQRDSAMYRCASSRGTVGELFFGEGSRLTVL.